A selection of T cell receptor beta chains follows, all from one sample in a study of breast tumors, draining lymph nodes, adjacent tissues. TCRdb re-derived calls from the multiplex PCR reads in MiXCR, one entry per CDR3 protein. The sample has 150,000 to 200,000 distinct CDR3 sequences; roughly a third are singletons. Sequencing was carried out using axillary lymph node tissue. These TCRs come from a female donor with breast cancer. Some clones in this sample may be carry-over from other donors' samples. Each CDR3 is given with its conserved first and last residue. A D gene is named only where the DNA matches it firmly. Size is omitted from some rows. Given values are once, few, many or a class for expanded clones.

j_call | v_call | clone_size | d_call | cdr3_aa | cdr3_nt
TRBJ2-6 | TRBV12-3/TRBV12-4 | . | TRBD1 | CASSLAGGSTLTGANVLTF | TGTGCCAGCAGTTTAGCAGGGGGCTCGACATTGACTGGGGCCAACGTCCTGACTTTC
TRBJ2-7 | TRBV6-6 | many | TRBD2 | CASSYGLAGDEQYF | TGTGCCAGCAGTTACGGGCTAGCGGGAGACGAGCAGTACTTC
TRBJ2-7 | TRBV2 | many | TRBD1 | CASRDRVALNF | TGTGCCAGCAGGGACAGGGTCGCCCTTAACTTC
TRBJ2-2 | TRBV10-3 | many | TRBD2 | CAISDRLAGGSYTGELFF | TGTGCCATCAGTGATCGACTAGCGGGAGGATCGTACACCGGGGAGCTGTTTTTT
TRBJ2-1 | TRBV15 | many | TRBD2 | CATSRDWTSGRNEQFF | TGTGCCACCAGCAGAGATTGGACTAGCGGGAGGAATGAGCAGTTCTTC
TRBJ2-3 | TRBV20-1 | many | . | CSARPGRGRIDTQYF | TGCAGTGCTAGACCCGGCCGGGGGCGTATAGATACGCAGTATTTT
TRBJ2-1 | TRBV7-9 | many | . | CASSPGAFFEQFF | TGTGCCAGCAGTCCCGGAGCATTTTTTGAGCAGTTCTTC
TRBJ2-3 | TRBV6-5 | . | . | CASSHSPASDLPTDTQYF | TGTGCCAGCAGTCACTCCCCGGCTAGCGACCTTCCCACAGATACGCAGTATTTT
TRBJ2-3 | TRBV9 | many | TRBD1 | CASSSQGSGQGTDTQYF | TGTGCCAGCAGCTCCCAGGGGTCGGGACAGGGTACAGATACGCAGTATTTT
TRBJ2-3 | TRBV5-1 | many | . | CASRLQPTTSTDTQYF | TGCGCCAGCAGACTCCAACCCACCACTAGCACAGATACGCAGTATTTT